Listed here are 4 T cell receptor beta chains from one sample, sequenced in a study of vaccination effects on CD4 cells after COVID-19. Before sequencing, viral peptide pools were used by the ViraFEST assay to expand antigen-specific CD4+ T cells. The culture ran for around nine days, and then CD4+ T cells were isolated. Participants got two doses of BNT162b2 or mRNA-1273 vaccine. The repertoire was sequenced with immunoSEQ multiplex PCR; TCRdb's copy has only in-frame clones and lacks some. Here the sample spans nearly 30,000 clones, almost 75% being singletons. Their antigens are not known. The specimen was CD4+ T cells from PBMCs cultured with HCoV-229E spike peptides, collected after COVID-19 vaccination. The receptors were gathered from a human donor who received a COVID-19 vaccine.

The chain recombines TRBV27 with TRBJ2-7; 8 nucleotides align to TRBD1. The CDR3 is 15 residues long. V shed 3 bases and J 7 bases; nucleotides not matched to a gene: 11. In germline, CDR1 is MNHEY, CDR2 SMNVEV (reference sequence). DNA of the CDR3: TGTGCCAGCAGTTTTCGCAGGGGGCCCTTGGGAGAGCAGTACTTC. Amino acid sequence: CASSFRRGPLGEQYF.

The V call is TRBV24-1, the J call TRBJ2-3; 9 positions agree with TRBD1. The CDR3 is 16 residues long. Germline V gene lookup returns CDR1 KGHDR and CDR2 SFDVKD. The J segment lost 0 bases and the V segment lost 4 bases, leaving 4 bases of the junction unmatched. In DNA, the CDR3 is TGTGCCACCAGTGACGCCGGACAGGGGAGCACAGATACGCAGTATTTT. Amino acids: CATSDAGQGSTDTQYF.

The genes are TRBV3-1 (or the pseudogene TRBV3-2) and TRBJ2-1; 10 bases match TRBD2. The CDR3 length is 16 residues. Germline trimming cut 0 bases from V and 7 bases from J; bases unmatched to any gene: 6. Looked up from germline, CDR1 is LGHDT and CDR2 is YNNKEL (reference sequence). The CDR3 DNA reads TGTGCCAGCAGCCAAGATCCGCTAGCGGGAGTTAATGAGCAGTTCTTC. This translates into CASSQDPLAGVNEQFF.

The CDR3 loop is CASSEAPGGYEQFF. DNA for the CDR3: TGTGCCAGCAGTGAAGCGCCAGGGGGCTATGAGCAGTTCTTC. The chain carries TRBV6-1 and TRBJ2-1, with 8 bases matching TRBD1. J lost 8 bases, V lost 0 bases, and 3 bases had no gene match. The CDR3 contains 14 residues. CDR1 is MNHNS and CDR2 is SASEGT in the germline V gene.